This T cell receptor (beta chain) was sequenced for a study of CD8+CD57+ T cells in acquired aplastic anemia. Study background: DNA recovered from sorted CD4+ and CD8+ cells had a mean of 3.2 ug.

Trimming cost V 6 bases and J 9 bases, with 15 bases left between them. The CDR3 loop spans 13 amino acids. From germline, CDR1 is LNHDA and CDR2 SQIVND (reference sequence). Patients picked for sequencing had shown CD8+CD57+ cell expansion detected by flow cytometry. The template for TCR beta VDJ and CDR3 sequence profiling was genomic DNA. TCRdb ran MiXCR on the reads and lists one entry per CDR3 protein. The profile covers some 120,000 distinct CDR3 sequences, with nearly 40% appearing a single time and about 3% taken by the ten largest. The sequence came from a human donor with aplastic anemia. The source material was sorted CD4+, CD8+, or CD8+CD57+ T cells (not recorded which) from PBMCs. The chain employs TRBV19 and TRBJ1-5; D possibly corresponds to TRBD1 (6 bases). CDR3 sequence reads: CASRGRGLGPQHF. In nucleotides, the CDR3 is TGTGCCAGTAGGGGACGGGGGCTCGGGCCCCAGCATTTT.